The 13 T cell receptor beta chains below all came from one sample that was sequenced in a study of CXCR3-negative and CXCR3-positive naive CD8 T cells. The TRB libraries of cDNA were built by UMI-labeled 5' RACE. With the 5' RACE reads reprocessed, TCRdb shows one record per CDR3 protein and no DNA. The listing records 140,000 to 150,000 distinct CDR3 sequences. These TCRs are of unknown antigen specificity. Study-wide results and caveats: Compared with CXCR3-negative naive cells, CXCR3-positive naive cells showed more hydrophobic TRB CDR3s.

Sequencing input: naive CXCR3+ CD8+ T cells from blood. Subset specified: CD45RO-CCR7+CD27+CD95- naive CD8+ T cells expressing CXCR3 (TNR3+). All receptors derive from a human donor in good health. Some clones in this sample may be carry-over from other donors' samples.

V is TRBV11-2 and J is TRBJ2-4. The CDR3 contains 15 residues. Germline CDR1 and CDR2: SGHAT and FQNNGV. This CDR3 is CASSTYAVTKNIQYF. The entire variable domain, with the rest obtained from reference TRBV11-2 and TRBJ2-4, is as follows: EAGVAQSPRYKIIEKRQSVAFWCNPISGHATLYWYQQILGQGPKLLIQFQNNGVVDDSQLPKDRFSAERLKGVDSTLKIQPAKLEDSAVYLCASSTYAVTKNIQYFGAGTRLSVL.

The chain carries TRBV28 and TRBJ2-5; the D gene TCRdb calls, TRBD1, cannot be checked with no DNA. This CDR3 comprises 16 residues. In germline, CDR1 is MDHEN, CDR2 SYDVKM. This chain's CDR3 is CASSLFLSGQQETQYF. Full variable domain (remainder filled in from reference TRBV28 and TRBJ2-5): DVKVTQSSRYLVKRTGEKVFLECVQDMDHENMFWYRQDPGLGLRLIYFSYDVKMKEKGDIPEGYSVSREKKERFSLILESASTNQTSMYLCASSLFLSGQQETQYFGPGTRLLVL.

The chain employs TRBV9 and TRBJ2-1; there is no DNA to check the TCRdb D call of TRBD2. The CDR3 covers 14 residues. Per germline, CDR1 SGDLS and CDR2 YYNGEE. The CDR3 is CASSPLANYNEQFF.

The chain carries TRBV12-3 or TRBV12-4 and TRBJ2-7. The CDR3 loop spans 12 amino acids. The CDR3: CASRDTGYEQYF.

CDR3 amino acids: CSARDWRGTYEQYF. The chain joins TRBV20-1 to TRBJ2-7. The CDR3 has 14 amino acids. Per germline, CDR1 DFQATT and CDR2 SNEGSKA (reference sequence).

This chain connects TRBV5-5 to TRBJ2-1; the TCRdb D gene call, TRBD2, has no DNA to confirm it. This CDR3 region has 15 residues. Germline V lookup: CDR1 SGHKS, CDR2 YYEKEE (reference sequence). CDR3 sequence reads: CASSWVGSGYNEQFF.

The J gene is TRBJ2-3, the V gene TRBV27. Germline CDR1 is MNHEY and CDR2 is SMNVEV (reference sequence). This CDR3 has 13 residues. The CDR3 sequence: CASSLLATDTQYF.

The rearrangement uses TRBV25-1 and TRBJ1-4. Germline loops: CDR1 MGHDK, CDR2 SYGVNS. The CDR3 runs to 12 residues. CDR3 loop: CASSEWDEKLFF.

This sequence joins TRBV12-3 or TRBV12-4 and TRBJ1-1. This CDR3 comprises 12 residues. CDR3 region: CASSDQNTEAFF.

The CDR3 is CSIVYTTTTEAFF. The gene calls are TRBV29-1 and TRBJ1-1. The CDR3 is 13 residues long. From germline, CDR1 is SQVTM and CDR2 ANQGSEA.

CDR3 sequence reads: CASSLSDYEQYF. The genes are TRBV7-9 and TRBJ2-7. Germline V gene sequence: CDR1 SEHNR, CDR2 FQNEAQ (reference sequence). The CDR3 is 12 amino acids.

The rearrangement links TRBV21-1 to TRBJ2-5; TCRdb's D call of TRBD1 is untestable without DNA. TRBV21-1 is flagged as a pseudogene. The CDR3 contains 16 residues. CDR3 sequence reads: CASRSGREGLGETQYF.

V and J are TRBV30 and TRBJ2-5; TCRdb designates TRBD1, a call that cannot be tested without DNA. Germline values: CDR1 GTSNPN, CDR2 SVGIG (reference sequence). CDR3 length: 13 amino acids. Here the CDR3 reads CAWTQGIRETQYF.